The clone carrying this TCR beta chain showed up many times. The entry originates in a study of regulatory T cells in long-lasting Graves disease. CDR3 length equals 18 residues. V shed 4 bases and J 2 bases; nucleotides not matched to a gene: 13. Germline lookup yields CDR1 SGHAT and CDR2 FQNNGV. To make TCR beta libraries, researchers used iRepertoire HTBI primers and Arm-PCR of CDR3 regions. TCRdb re-called the multiplex PCR reads with MiXCR, one entry per CDR3 protein. Among 200,000 to 250,000 distinct CDR3 sequences listed, 20% were seen once. Time point here: newly diagnosed GD, antithyroid drugs for less than 3 months. With RNA extracted from PBMCs as input, the TCR library was made.

The chain uses TRBV11-2 and TRBJ2-7; 11 nucleotides agree with TRBD2. The receptor was derived from a female donor with Graves disease. This sample comprised peripheral blood mononuclear cells (PBMCs), obtained at new diagnosis, from a patient treated with antithyroid drugs. CDR3 DNA: TGTGCCAGCAGCTCGGCAACAATCACTAGCGGGGGAACCTACGAGCAGTACTTC. This encodes CASSSATITSGGTYEQYF.